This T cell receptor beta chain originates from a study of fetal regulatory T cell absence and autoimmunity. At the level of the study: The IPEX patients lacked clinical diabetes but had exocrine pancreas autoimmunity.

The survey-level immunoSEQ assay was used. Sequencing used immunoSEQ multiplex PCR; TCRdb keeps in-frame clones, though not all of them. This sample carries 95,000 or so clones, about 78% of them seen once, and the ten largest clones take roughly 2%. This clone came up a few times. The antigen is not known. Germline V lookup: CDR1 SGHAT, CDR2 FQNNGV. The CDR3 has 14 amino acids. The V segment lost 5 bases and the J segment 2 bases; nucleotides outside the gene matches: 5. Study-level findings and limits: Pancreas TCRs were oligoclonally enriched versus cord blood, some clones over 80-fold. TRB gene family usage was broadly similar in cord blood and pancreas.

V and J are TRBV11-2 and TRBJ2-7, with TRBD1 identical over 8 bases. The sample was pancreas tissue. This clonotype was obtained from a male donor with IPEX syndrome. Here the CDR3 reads CASSLGQGTYEQYF. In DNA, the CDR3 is TGTGCCAGCAGCCTAGGACAGGGAACCTACGAGCAGTACTTC. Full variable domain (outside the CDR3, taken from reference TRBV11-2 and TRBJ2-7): EAGVAQSPRYKIIEKRQSVAFWCNPISGHATLYWYQQILGQGPKLLIQFQNNGVVDDSQLPKDRFSAERLKGVDSTLKIQPAKLEDSAVYLCASSLGQGTYEQYFGPGTRLTVT.